A selection of T cell receptor beta chains follows, all from one sample in a study of cytomegalovirus exposure and HLA in healthy donors. Sequencing was performed with immunoSEQ multiplex PCR; in TCRdb, only in-frame clones are kept and a portion is missing. The repertoire holds some 38,000 clones, with 90% to 95% as singletons. Specimen: PBMCs. The receptors here all came from a man aged 18 to 29 in good health and CMV-seronegative. Both conserved end residues are part of each CDR3. Each record gives: J gene, clone size, D gene, V gene, CDR3 DNA, CDR3 protein. The D gene is left open where the match is weak. Size tells how often a clone was seen (once, few, many) or the class of an expanded clone, and some rows leave it out.

j_gene: TRBJ1-6; abundance: NA; d_gene: NA; v_gene: TRBV9; CDR3nt: TGTGCCAGCAGCGTAGGGGGGGAGGCCTTTAGGTCACCCCTCCACTTT; CDR3aa: CASSVGGEAFRSPLHF
j_gene: TRBJ2-7; abundance: NA; d_gene: NA; v_gene: TRBV4-1; CDR3nt: TGCGCCAGCAGCCAACGTGGCGGGGATCCGCACGAGCAGTACTTC; CDR3aa: CASSQRGGDPHEQYF
j_gene: TRBJ2-7; abundance: NA; d_gene: NA; v_gene: TRBV4-2; CDR3nt: TGTGCCAGCAGCCAGGAGGACGGGACTCCTGCCTACGAGCAGTACTTC; CDR3aa: CASSQEDGTPAYEQYF
j_gene: TRBJ2-2; abundance: NA; d_gene: NA; v_gene: TRBV9; CDR3nt: TGTGCCAGCAGCGCCAACTCCGGGGAGCTGTTTTTT; CDR3aa: CASSANSGELFF
j_gene: TRBJ2-5; abundance: NA; d_gene: NA; v_gene: TRBV15; CDR3nt: TGTGCCACCAGCAGTGACAGGAGGGAGACCCAGTACTTC; CDR3aa: CATSSDRRETQYF
j_gene: TRBJ2-4; abundance: once; d_gene: NA; v_gene: TRBV11-2; CDR3nt: TGTGCCAGCAGCCCGTGGTTGGGGCCGGGCAAAAACATTCAGTACTTC; CDR3aa: CASSPWLGPGKNIQYF
j_gene: TRBJ1-3; abundance: NA; d_gene: NA; v_gene: TRBV12-5; CDR3nt: TGTGCTAGTGCCCTTTCCCCTGGAAACACCATATATTTT; CDR3aa: CASALSPGNTIYF
j_gene: TRBJ2-3; abundance: NA; d_gene: NA; v_gene: TRBV10-1; CDR3nt: TGCGCCAGCAGTGAGGGGCAGGGGATCACAGATACGCAGTATTTT; CDR3aa: CASSEGQGITDTQYF
j_gene: TRBJ2-7; abundance: NA; d_gene: NA; v_gene: TRBV11-2; CDR3nt: TGTGCCAGCAGCTTGGGAGGGGGGGACTACGAGCAGTACTTC; CDR3aa: CASSLGGGDYEQYF
j_gene: TRBJ1-2; abundance: NA; d_gene: NA; v_gene: TRBV30; CDR3nt: TGTGCCTGGAGTGTACTAGTCGGTCTCGGTGGCTACACCTTC; CDR3aa: CAWSVLVGLGGYTF
j_gene: TRBJ2-2; abundance: NA; d_gene: NA; v_gene: TRBV15; CDR3nt: TGTGCCACCAGCTCAGGTGGAGGGCTCGGGAACACCGGGGAGCTGTTTTTT; CDR3aa: CATSSGGGLGNTGELFF
j_gene: TRBJ2-1; abundance: NA; d_gene: TRBD2; v_gene: TRBV28; CDR3nt: TGTGCCAGCACGGCTAGCGGGAACTCCTACAATGAGCAGTTCTTC; CDR3aa: CASTASGNSYNEQFF
j_gene: TRBJ1-4; abundance: few; d_gene: NA; v_gene: TRBV2; CDR3nt: TGTGCCAGCAGTGAATTCGCCCAGGGAGGAGAAAAACTGTTTTTT; CDR3aa: CASSEFAQGGEKLFF
j_gene: TRBJ2-5; abundance: NA; d_gene: TRBD2; v_gene: TRBV5-3; CDR3nt: TGTGCCAGAAGCTTGGGGGTAGCGGGGGGCTTGAGGGAGACCCAGTACTTC; CDR3aa: CARSLGVAGGLRETQYF
j_gene: TRBJ2-3; abundance: NA; d_gene: TRBD2; v_gene: TRBV19; CDR3nt: TGTGCCAGTAGTGAACTCCGGGGGGGTAGGACAGATACGCAGTATTTT; CDR3aa: CASSELRGGRTDTQYF
j_gene: TRBJ1-3; abundance: NA; d_gene: NA; v_gene: TRBV9; CDR3nt: TGTGCCAGCAGCCCCCGGCAGGGTGGTGAATCATTCTCTGGAAACACCATATATTTT; CDR3aa: CASSPRQGGESFSGNTIYF
j_gene: TRBJ2-7; abundance: few; d_gene: TRBD2; v_gene: TRBV7-3; CDR3nt: TGTGCCAGCAGGACTAGCGGGAGGTCCTACGAGCAGTACTTC; CDR3aa: CASRTSGRSYEQYF
j_gene: TRBJ2-7; abundance: NA; d_gene: NA; v_gene: TRBV6-1; CDR3nt: TGTGCCAGCAGTGGCATTAGGACTTCTAATTTCGAGCAGTACTTC; CDR3aa: CASSGIRTSNFEQYF
j_gene: TRBJ1-5; abundance: NA; d_gene: NA; v_gene: TRBV5-5; CDR3nt: TGTGCCAGCAGCTTGGAGCTGTTAGGCAATCAGCCCCAGCATTTT; CDR3aa: CASSLELLGNQPQHF
j_gene: TRBJ1-1; abundance: NA; d_gene: TRBD1; v_gene: TRBV10-3; CDR3nt: TGTGCCATCCGAGGGGGCGGAGGGACTGAAGCTTTCTTT; CDR3aa: CAIRGGGGTEAFF
j_gene: TRBJ2-3; abundance: NA; d_gene: NA; v_gene: TRBV27; CDR3nt: TGTGCCAGCAGTTTAGAACATAGCACAGATACGCAGTATTTT; CDR3aa: CASSLEHSTDTQYF
j_gene: TRBJ2-7; abundance: NA; d_gene: NA; v_gene: TRBV28; CDR3nt: TGTGCCAGCAGTTTATCAGGGAACTCCTACGAGCAGTACTTC; CDR3aa: CASSLSGNSYEQYF
j_gene: TRBJ1-2; abundance: NA; d_gene: NA; v_gene: TRBV6-5; CDR3nt: TGTGCCAGCAGAGCGGCCGGGCAGAACTATGGCTACACCTTC; CDR3aa: CASRAAGQNYGYTF
j_gene: TRBJ2-2; abundance: NA; d_gene: TRBD2; v_gene: TRBV10-3; CDR3nt: TGTGCCATTTACAGGACTAGCGGTCCGAACACCGGGGAGCTGTTTTTT; CDR3aa: CAIYRTSGPNTGELFF
j_gene: TRBJ1-1; abundance: NA; d_gene: TRBD1; v_gene: TRBV6-5; CDR3nt: TGTGCCAGCAGTCCTCGACAGGGAAACACTGAAGCTTTCTTT; CDR3aa: CASSPRQGNTEAFF
j_gene: TRBJ2-1; abundance: NA; d_gene: TRBD2; v_gene: TRBV7-2; CDR3nt: TGTGCCAGCAGCTTCTGGCCGGGGACTAACAATGAGCAGTTCTTC; CDR3aa: CASSFWPGTNNEQFF
j_gene: TRBJ1-4; abundance: NA; d_gene: TRBD1; v_gene: TRBV19; CDR3nt: TGTGCCAGTAGCTTAACCGACAGGGGAGGTGAAAAACTGTTTTTT; CDR3aa: CASSLTDRGGEKLFF
j_gene: TRBJ2-3; abundance: NA; d_gene: TRBD1; v_gene: TRBV27; CDR3nt: TGTGCCAGCAGTTTGGGGAGGGACAGGGCATACACGCAGTATTTT; CDR3aa: CASSLGRDRAYTQYF
j_gene: TRBJ2-7; abundance: NA; d_gene: NA; v_gene: TRBV2; CDR3nt: TGTGCCAGCAGTGCTTACGGCTCCTACGAGCAGTACTTC; CDR3aa: CASSAYGSYEQYF
j_gene: TRBJ2-1; abundance: few; d_gene: TRBD2; v_gene: TRBV11-3; CDR3nt: TGTGCCAGCAGCTTCGGGGGGAGCTCCTACAATGAGCAGTTCTTC; CDR3aa: CASSFGGSSYNEQFF
j_gene: TRBJ2-5; abundance: NA; d_gene: NA; v_gene: TRBV29-1; CDR3nt: TGCAGCGTTGTCTTAGCCAATCAAGAGACCCAGTACTTC; CDR3aa: CSVVLANQETQYF